This T cell receptor beta chain was recovered during a study of T cell repertoires in cytomegalovirus infection. Turning to the study itself: CMV infection and matching HLA type were both indicated by public TCR beta signatures. Study-level findings and limits: Frequencies of public TCR beta families were cumulated, and this identified carriers of CMV plus the relevant HLA. HLA-C-restricted CMV clonotypes gave the most frequent clonotype in two of eight donors.

Each CDR3 protein gets one entry after TCRdb re-called the reads with MiXCR. The sample contains more than 250,000 distinct CDR3 sequences, 20% to 25% of which appear only once. The table lists this clonotype with many counts. No antigen is known for it. The receptor's source is a human donor in good health (CMV status not recorded). Some clones in this sample may be carry-over from other donors' samples. The sequenced sample was cultured PBMCs, obtained from culture after CMV antigen stimulation.

CDR3 in amino acids: CASSLVSAGLLYEQYF. The CDR3, as DNA: TGTGCCAGCAGCTTAGTATCGGCGGGACTACTCTACGAGCAGTACTTC. The V call is TRBV7-2, the J call TRBJ2-7, with 7 bases that match TRBD2. The junction had 9 bases not matched to a gene; V was cut back by 1 base and J by 3 bases. The germline V gene has CDR1 SGHTA and CDR2 FQGNSA. CDR3 size: 16 residues.